This is a list of T cell receptor beta chains from one sample in a study of blood T cell repertoires in COVID-19. Sequenced by immunoSEQ multiplex PCR; TCRdb stores in-frame clones only, minus some. The sample lists some 220,000 clones; around four fifths were seen once. The material sequenced was peripheral blood. The receptors were sampled from a woman aged 60-75 years with active or convalescent COVID-19. Each CDR3 is given with its conserved first and last residue. The order of the fields is CDR3 length, clone size, V gene, J gene, D gene, CDR3 DNA, CDR3 protein. D genes are given only for firm matches. Rows may omit the clone size; those that give it use once, few, many or a size class.

14,-,TRBV30,TRBJ1-6,-,TGTGCCTGGAGTTGGGGACACGGCGATTCACCCCTCCACTTT,CAWSWGHGDSPLHF
15,-,TRBV5-1,TRBJ2-1,-,TGCGCCAGCAGCTCCACGGGATTTAGAGGCAATGAGCAGTTCTTC,CASSSTGFRGNEQFF
17,-,TRBV19,TRBJ1-6,-,TGTGCCAGTAGCCCTGAAAGGACAGCAATACCTAATTCACCCCTCCACTTT,CASSPERTAIPNSPLHF
17,once,TRBV4-1,TRBJ2-3,TRBD1,TGCGCCAGCAGCCAAGTAGTAGGGGACAGGGGGCTGGGTACGCAGTATTTT,CASSQVVGDRGLGTQYF
14,-,TRBV6-1,TRBJ2-7,TRBD2,TGTGCCAGCAGTGAAGTGGGACTAGATGCCGAGCAGTACTTC,CASSEVGLDAEQYF
19,-,TRBV29-1,TRBJ2-1,-,TGCAGCGTTGAAGGTGCCCCTCAGGGCTCGTACCTCTCCTACAATGAGCAGTTCTTC,CSVEGAPQGSYLSYNEQFF
16,-,TRBV4-2,TRBJ1-1,TRBD1,TGTGCCAGCAGCCAAATCCCAGGGGGACGCTGGACTGAAGCTTTCTTT,CASSQIPGGRWTEAFF
16,-,TRBV7-9,TRBJ2-5,TRBD1,TGTGCCAGCAGCATCTTCGGGGACAGGCGACTGGGGACCCAGTACTTC,CASSIFGDRRLGTQYF
13,-,TRBV30,TRBJ1-6,-,TGTGCCTGGAGAGGAGAGCAGGGGAGCACCCTCCACTTT,CAWRGEQGSTLHF
14,-,TRBV3-1/TRBV3-2,TRBJ1-2,TRBD1,TGTGCCAGCAGCCGGGCAGGGGGTAACTATGGCTACACCTTC,CASSRAGGNYGYTF
18,-,TRBV19,TRBJ2-6,TRBD1,TGTGCCAGTAGTACATCCGGGACAGGGACTCTGAGGGCCAACGTCCTGACTTTC,CASSTSGTGTLRANVLTF
15,-,TRBV20-1,TRBJ2-3,TRBD2,TGCAGTGCTAGTCGGCCTAGCGGTAGCACAGATACGCAGTATTTT,CSASRPSGSTDTQYF
16,-,TRBV19,TRBJ1-6,-,TGTGCCAGTAATGACGCAGGCCTCTCCTATAATTCACCCCTCCACTTT,CASNDAGLSYNSPLHF
16,-,TRBV15,TRBJ1-5,-,TGTGCCACCAGCAGAGACCATCCAGGGAATAATCAGCCCCAGCATTTT,CATSRDHPGNNQPQHF
16,-,TRBV6-4,TRBJ2-1,-,TGTGCCAGCAGTGACTGGGGCGGGACCTCCTACAATGAGCAGTTCTTC,CASSDWGGTSYNEQFF
14,-,TRBV4-1,TRBJ1-5,TRBD1,TGCGCCAGCAGCCAGGACAGGTTGGGTCAGCCCCAGCATTTT,CASSQDRLGQPQHF
13,-,TRBV6-5,TRBJ2-5,-,TGTGCCAGCAGTCGAGGTCCACAAGAGACCCAGTACTTC,CASSRGPQETQYF
17,-,TRBV28,TRBJ1-2,TRBD1,TGTGCCAGCAGTTTATGGACCGGACAGGGCCTGAACTATGGCTACACCTTC,CASSLWTGQGLNYGYTF
17,-,TRBV7-6,TRBJ2-7,TRBD1,TGTGCCAGCAGCTTATCGTCCGGGACAGGGGTTTCCTACGAGCAGTACTTC,CASSLSSGTGVSYEQYF
17,-,TRBV4-2,TRBJ1-2,-,TGTGCCAGCAGCCAAGGCCAGCCCGCCCTGGGCTTAAATGGCTACACCTTC,CASSQGQPALGLNGYTF
14,-,TRBV7-8,TRBJ1-5,-,TGTGCCAGCAGCTTTCGGGGGTCAAATCAGCCCCAGCATTTT,CASSFRGSNQPQHF
13,few,TRBV2,TRBJ1-2,-,TGTGCCAGCAGTAGTTACCGGGTCGGTGGCTACACCTTC,CASSSYRVGGYTF
16,-,TRBV10-2,TRBJ1-4,TRBD1,TGCGCCAGCAGTGAGTTGGGGGGGACAGGGACTGAAAAACTGTTTTTT,CASSELGGTGTEKLFF
16,-,TRBV3-1/TRBV3-2,TRBJ2-5,TRBD2,TGTGCCAGCAGCCAAGTACCTAGCGGGGGGGAAGAGACCCAGTACTTC,CASSQVPSGGEETQYF
15,few,TRBV7-9,TRBJ1-6,-,TGTGCCAGCTCCCCAATTGCGGGGATTGATTCACCCCTCCACTTT,CASSPIAGIDSPLHF
14,-,TRBV5-4,TRBJ2-5,-,TGTGCCAGCAGCCTCGCGGGGGCCCAAGAGACCCAGTACTTC,CASSLAGAQETQYF
17,-,TRBV9,TRBJ2-7,-,TGTGCCAGCAGCGCCCAAGCGGATAGGACTGGATCCTACGAGCAGTACTTC,CASSAQADRTGSYEQYF
15,-,TRBV5-5,TRBJ1-2,TRBD1,TGTGCCAGCAGCTTGGCCCAGGGACAGGGCTATGGCTACACCTTC,CASSLAQGQGYGYTF
13,-,TRBV7-9,TRBJ2-1,-,TGTGCCAGCAGGTTCGACAGCTACAATGAGCAGTTCTTC,CASRFDSYNEQFF